This T cell receptor beta chain is drawn from a study of blood T cell repertoires in COVID-19. Background on the study: Acute and convalescent COVID-19 specimens originated in the United States, Italy and Spain. From T cells, B-cell-depleted T cells, or PBMCs came the material, which was cDNA or gDNA.

Profiling relied on immunoSEQ multiplex PCR, and the TCRdb table lists in-frame clones only, not all of them. The sample yields roughly 250,000 clones, 86% seen once. The CDR3 has 15 amino acids. Either two negative PCRs, clearance, or symptom resolution qualified Cohort 3 donors as recovered. The TCR originated in a woman between 45 and 65 years old who had recovered from COVID-19. The J gene is TRBJ1-6, the V gene TRBV21-1; the tabulated D call, TRBD1, remains unverified against the DNA. TRBV21-1 is termed a pseudogene. The specimen sequenced was PBMCs or T cells enriched from blood (not recorded which). CDR3 coding DNA: TGTGCCAGCAGCAAAGGGGACAGGGCAAATTCACCCCTCCACTTT. Translating it yields CASSKGDRANSPLHF.